The 26 T cell receptor beta chains in this list originate from one sample, sequenced in a study of beta chain features in type 1 diabetes (dated by TCRdb to the late 2010s). To prepare the library, the immunoSEQ multiplex PCR assay was applied. The entire amount of isolated RNA was reverse transcribed using the High Capacity cDNA Reverse Transcription Kit, so the sequenced TCRB transcripts were expressed ones. Imported from immuneACCESS, the table was reduced by TCRdb to in-frame sequences with V and J called. These copies leave out some clones; in studies compared against another copy, an unresolved V gene accounts for under half, and the cause of the remainder is not known. The sample data list about 370,000 clones, and more than 13% of these were observed just once. The ten largest make up 0.019% of the sample. Sequencing used naive CD4+ T cells from blood. The cell subset or site label here, explained by the study, means: true naive CD4+ T cells. The source is a woman under 30 in good health.

Here the CDR3 DNA reads TGCAGCGTTGAGGGTCTAGCGGGGGGCTACGAGCAGTACTTC. Residues: CSVEGLAGGYEQYF. V is TRBV29-1 and J is TRBJ2-5; 11 bases are shared with TRBD2. The J call may be mistaken, given a closer DNA end match to TRBJ2-7. Per germline, CDR1 SQVTM and CDR2 ANQGSEA. This CDR3 has 14 amino acids.

This CDR3 reads CASSPGGTGEETQYF. The DNA of the CDR3 is TGTGCCAGCTCACCAGGGGGGACAGGGGAAGAGACCCAGTACTTC. The chain is built from TRBV18 and TRBJ2-5; 10 bases align to TRBD1. Per the germline V gene, CDR1 is KGHSH and CDR2 is LQKENI. The CDR3 runs to 15 residues. J gave up 3 bases and V 2 bases, and 3 bases lay outside the gene matches.

V is TRBV7-9 and J is TRBJ2-2; D may be TRBD2 (6 bases). Per the germline V gene, CDR1 is SEHNR and CDR2 is FQNEAQ (reference sequence). This CDR3 is 17 amino acids long. Trimming left V 2 bases short and J 4 bases short, with 17 bases between. DNA of the CDR3: TGTGCCAGCAGCTTAAGCCTCGGGGACTCCAGCACCGGGGAGCTGTTTTTT. It codes for CASSLSLGDSSTGELFF. The full variable domain, completed using reference TRBV7-9 and TRBJ2-2, is DTGVSQNPRHKITKRGQNVTFRCDPISEHNRLYWYRQTLGQGPEFLTYFQNEAQLEKSRLLSDRFSAERPKGSFSTLEIQRTEQGDSAMYLCASSLSLGDSSTGELFFGEGSRLTVL.

This clone came up a few times. The chain has TRBV6-5 and TRBJ2-1, with TRBD2 matching 8 bases. The germline gives CDR1 MNHEY, CDR2 SVGAGI. CDR3 size: 16 residues. V lost 0 bases to trimming and J lost 7 bases; unmatched junction nucleotides: 8. In DNA, the CDR3 is TGTGCCAGCAGTTACTCGATTAACGGGAGGGGGAATGAGCAGTTCTTC. Residues: CASSYSINGRGNEQFF.

This clone came up a few times. The chain joins TRBV6-6 to TRBJ2-1; 10 bases fit TRBD2. This CDR3 is built from 15 residues. With 4 bases clipped from V and 6 bases from J, the junction kept 6 bases outside the gene matches. Per germline, CDR1 MNHNY and CDR2 SVGAGI (reference sequence). The CDR3 spells CASSSRVAGGNEQFF. In nucleotides, the CDR3 is TGTGCCAGCAGTTCCCGGGTAGCGGGAGGCAATGAGCAGTTCTTC.

The chain employs TRBV18 and TRBJ2-6; TRBD2 agrees at 7 bases. CDR1 and CDR2 from the germline V gene are KGHSH and LQKENI. V lost 4 bases and J lost 3; bases outside the gene matches: 3. The CDR3 loop spans 15 amino acids. DNA of the CDR3: TGTGCCAGCTCACTGCCGGGAGGTGGGGCCAACGTCCTGACTTTC. Translation: CASSLPGGGANVLTF.

This chain connects TRBV7-4 to TRBJ2-7, with 10 bases lining up with TRBD2. The CDR3 has 18 amino acids. In germline, CDR1 is SGHVT, CDR2 SQSDAQ. With 1 base clipped from V and 1 base from J, the junction kept 10 bases outside the gene matches. The CDR3 region is CASSLVGSSGSVSYEQYF. DNA of the CDR3: TGTGCCAGCAGCTTAGTCGGATCTAGCGGGAGTGTATCCTACGAGCAGTACTTC.

This clone was detected a few times. The chain joins TRBV5-4 to TRBJ1-1; D may be TRBD1 (5 bases). CDR1 is SGHNT and CDR2 is YYREEE in the germline V gene (reference sequence). V lost 4 bases, J lost 1 base, and 17 bases lay in between. The length of the CDR3 is 16 residues. CDR3 amino acids: CASSTRGGLQNTEAFF. CDR3 DNA sequence: TGTGCCAGCAGCACGCGGGGGGGGTTGCAGAACACTGAAGCTTTCTTT.

This clone was found a few times. The CDR3 bases are TGTGCTAGTGGGGTAAGGGCGACTAGCGGATACAATGAGCAGTTCTTC. Its translation is CASGVRATSGYNEQFF. The rearrangement uses TRBV12-5 and TRBJ2-1, with 9 bases identical to TRBD2. The CDR3 is 16 residues long. In germline, CDR1 is LGHNT, CDR2 FRNRAP. Trimming cost V 6 bases and J 4 bases; bases outside gene matches: 10. Supplemented by reference TRBV12-5 and TRBJ2-1, the full variable domain reads DARVTQTPRHKVTEMGQEVTMRCQPILGHNTVFWYRQTMMQGLELLAYFRNRAPLDDSGMPKDRFSAEMPDATLATLKIQPSEPRDSAVYFCASGVRATSGYNEQFFGPGTRLTVL.

With regard to this clone: This sample includes further DNA sequences coding for the same CDR3. CDR3 loop: CASSPGLSTDTQYF. CDR3 DNA: TGTGCCAGCAGCCCCGGACTGAGCACAGATACGCAGTATTTT. The chain links TRBV7-2 to TRBJ2-3; tentative D call: TRBD2 (5 bases). The V end was cut by 5 bases, the J end by 0 bases, with 9 bases between. Germline CDR1 is SGHTA and CDR2 is FQGNSA. CDR3 size: 14 residues. The variable domain in full, completed from reference TRBV7-2 and TRBJ2-3, reads GAGVSQSPSNKVTEKGKDVELRCDPISGHTALYWYRQSLGQGLEFLIYFQGNSAPDKSGLPSDRFSAERTGGSVSTLTIQRTQQEDSAVYLCASSPGLSTDTQYFGPGTRLTVL.

This clone turned up a few times. The chain carries TRBV5-1 and TRBJ2-3; 16 nucleotides match TRBD2. V trimming: 8 bases; J trimming: 6 bases; junction bases outside the gene matches: 3. This CDR3 spans 14 amino acids. Germline CDR1 reads SGHRS; CDR2 reads YFSETQ. CDR3 sequence reads: CASGTSGRADTQYF. Here the CDR3 DNA reads TGCGCCAGTGGGACTAGCGGGAGGGCTGATACGCAGTATTTT.

This clone was detected a few times. V usage is TRBV29-1 and J usage is TRBJ1-5; D uncertain. The germline gives CDR1 SQVTM, CDR2 ANQGSEA. V was pared by 1 base and J by 7 bases, with 8 bases between. CDR3 size: 12 residues. DNA for the CDR3: TGCAGCGTTGAAGGGAGTGGGCAGCCCCAGCATTTT. This gives the protein CSVEGSGQPQHF.

The chain is built from TRBV29-1 and TRBJ1-3, with unresolved D. V was pared by 4 bases and J by 2 bases, with 9 bases between. The CDR3 contains 13 residues. Germline loops: CDR1 SQVTM, CDR2 ANQGSEA. DNA of the CDR3: TGCAGCGTTGCTCTCGGTCCTGGAAACACCATATATTTT. It translates to CSVALGPGNTIYF.

In this sample, this clone turned up a few times. The rearrangement links TRBV28 to TRBJ2-3, with TRBD1 matching over 7 bases. The length of the CDR3 is 19 residues. CDR1 MDHEN and CDR2 SYDVKM come from the germline V gene. Losses at the gene ends were 4 bases for V and 0 bases for J; bases not matched to a gene: 16. The CDR3 nucleotides are TGTGCCAGCAGTTCCCCCCTGACCAGACAGGGTAGGAGCACAGATACGCAGTATTTT. Its translation: CASSSPLTRQGRSTDTQYF.

The V and J genes are TRBV7-9 and TRBJ2-3; 11 nucleotides agree with TRBD2. J gave up 5 bases and V 5 bases, and 3 bases lay outside the gene matches. This CDR3 has 14 amino acids. Germline V CDR1 and CDR2: SEHNR, FQNEAQ (reference sequence). The CDR3, as DNA: TGTGCCAGCAGCCCTGGGACTAGCGGAGATACGCAGTATTTT. Translated, it gives CASSPGTSGDTQYF.

The chain links TRBV25-1 to TRBJ1-2; 8 nucleotides line up with TRBD1. In germline, CDR1 is MGHDK, CDR2 SYGVNS. The V gene end was trimmed by 2 bases and the J gene end by 5 bases; junction bases not matched to a gene: 7. The CDR3 covers 15 residues. The CDR3 region is CASSEGTGEWYGYTF. The CDR3 DNA follows: TGTGCCAGCAGTGAAGGGACAGGCGAATGGTATGGCTACACCTTC.

This clone occurred a few times. The J gene is TRBJ1-1, the V gene TRBV30, with 7 bases aligning to TRBD1. This CDR3 has 14 residues. With V trimmed by 1 base and J by 7 bases, 9 bases remained unmatched. Germline-derived CDR1 and CDR2 are GTSNPN and SVGIG (reference sequence). The CDR3 loop reads CAWSERGRVVEAFF. Written as DNA, the CDR3 is TGTGCCTGGAGTGAGAGGGGGCGCGTGGTTGAAGCTTTCTTT.

The chain has TRBV30 and TRBJ1-2; weak D call: TRBD1 (6 bases). Between the trimmed V and J ends, which lost 1 base and 0 bases, there was a span of 18 bases. Looked up from germline, CDR1 is GTSNPN and CDR2 is SVGIG (reference sequence). The CDR3 contains 17 residues. The CDR3 nucleotides are TGTGCCTGGAGTGATCAGGGGCCCAAGACAGCTAACTATGGCTACACCTTC. Residues: CAWSDQGPKTANYGYTF.

The CDR3 nucleotides read TGTGCCAGCTCGGTGGGACAGGGCGGCTATGGCTACACCTTC. It specifies CASSVGQGGYGYTF. The chain uses TRBV18 and TRBJ1-2, with 9 nucleotides matching TRBD1. CDR3 size: 14 residues. Germline V gene lookup returns CDR1 KGHSH and CDR2 LQKENI. V was clipped by 6 bases and J by 4 bases; unmatched bases: 6.

This clone was detected a few times. The rearrangement joins TRBV7-9 to TRBJ2-2, with TRBD2 matching over 12 bases. Unmatched junction bases numbered 3, after V lost 6 bases and J lost 1 base. The length of the CDR3 is 16 residues. Germline values: CDR1 SEHNR, CDR2 FQNEAQ (reference sequence). Here the CDR3 DNA reads TGTGCCAGCAGACTACTAGCGGGAGGGAACACCGGGGAGCTGTTTTTT. It translates to CASRLLAGGNTGELFF.

This rearrangement joins TRBV9 to TRBJ2-1; TRBD2 matches at 14 bases. Germline CDR1 and CDR2: SGDLS and YYNGEE. The CDR3 contains 19 residues. V dropped 2 bases and J dropped 4; count of bases not matched to a gene: 11. CDR3 region: CASSVYPGLAGARYNEQFF. CDR3 DNA sequence: TGTGCCAGCAGCGTCTACCCGGGACTAGCGGGAGCTCGGTACAATGAGCAGTTCTTC.

The sample holds a few counts of this clone. The rearrangement links TRBV29-1 to TRBJ1-2, with a tentative D call TRBD1 (5 bases). The CDR3 totals 15 residues. The V end lost 5 bases, the J end lost 6 bases, and 22 bases lay between the germline ends. CDR1 and CDR2 (germline): SQVTM, ANQGSEA. The CDR3 spells CSVSPRQSESNGYTF. The CDR3 region has the DNA TGCAGCGTTTCGCCTAGACAGAGTGAGAGTAATGGCTACACCTTC. Filled out from reference TRBV29-1 and TRBJ1-2, the complete variable domain reads SAVISQKPSRDICQRGTSLTIQCQVDSQVTMMFWYRQQPGQSLTLIATANQGSEATYESGFVIDKFPISRPNLTFSTLTVSNMSPEDSSIYLCSVSPRQSESNGYTFGSGTRLTVV.

V gene TRBV30 combines with J gene TRBJ1-2; D might be TRBD1 (5 bases). V was cut by 1 base and J by 4 bases, with 16 bases left in between. CDR1 is GTSNPN, CDR2 SVGIG, per germline (reference sequence). There are 15 residues in the CDR3. CDR3 nucleotides: TGTGCCTGGAGTGGAGTGACAGTCCTCGTCTATGGCTACACCTTC. This gives the protein CAWSGVTVLVYGYTF.

The table lists this clone with a few counts. CDR3 nucleotides: TGTGCCAGCAGCCGGACTAGCGGAGGTCCCGGGGAGCTGTTTTTT. Protein: CASSRTSGGPGELFF. The chain combines TRBV11-2 with TRBJ2-2; 10 bases are a match to TRBD2. Germline CDR1 SGHAT, CDR2 FQNNGV. The CDR3 length is 15 residues. Trimming at V came to 5 bases and at J to 6 bases, leaving 6 bases not matched to a gene.

V gene TRBV27 combines with J gene TRBJ2-6; a weak D match, TRBD1 (6 bases). V was pared by 2 bases and J by 2 bases, with 22 bases between. CDR3 length: 20 amino acids. Germline lookup yields CDR1 MNHEY and CDR2 SMNVEV (reference sequence). CDR3 amino acids: CASSLTGFLIISAGANVLTF. The CDR3 bases are TGTGCCAGCAGTTTAACAGGGTTTCTGATTATTTCGGCTGGGGCCAACGTCCTGACTTTC.

This clone has a handful of counts. A read error may account for a junction end that differs from germline. CDR3 region: CAWNQASGSHF. For the CDR3, the DNA is TGTGCCTGGAATCAAGCCTCCGGGTCGCACTTC. The chain is built from TRBV30 and TRBJ2-7, with D unresolved. This CDR3 is built from 11 residues. Looked up from germline, CDR1 is GTSNPN and CDR2 is SVGIG (reference sequence).